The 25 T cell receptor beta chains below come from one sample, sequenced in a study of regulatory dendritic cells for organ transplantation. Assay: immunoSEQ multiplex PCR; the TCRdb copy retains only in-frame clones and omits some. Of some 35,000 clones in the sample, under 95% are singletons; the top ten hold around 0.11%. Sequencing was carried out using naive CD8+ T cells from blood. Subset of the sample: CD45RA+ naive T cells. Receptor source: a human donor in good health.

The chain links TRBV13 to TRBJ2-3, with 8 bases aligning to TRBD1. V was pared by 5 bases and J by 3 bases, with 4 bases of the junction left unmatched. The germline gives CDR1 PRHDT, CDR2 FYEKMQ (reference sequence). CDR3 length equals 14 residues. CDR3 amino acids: CASSVQGATDTQYF. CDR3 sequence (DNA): TGTGCCAGCAGCGTCCAGGGGGCAACAGATACGCAGTATTTT.

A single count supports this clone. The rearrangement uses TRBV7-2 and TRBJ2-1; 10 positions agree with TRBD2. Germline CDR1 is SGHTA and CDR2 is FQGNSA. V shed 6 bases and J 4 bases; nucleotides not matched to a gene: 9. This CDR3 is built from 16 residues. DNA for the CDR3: TGTGCCAGCAGTTACAGCGGGGGGGCCATATACAATGAGCAGTTCTTC. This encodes CASSYSGGAIYNEQFF.

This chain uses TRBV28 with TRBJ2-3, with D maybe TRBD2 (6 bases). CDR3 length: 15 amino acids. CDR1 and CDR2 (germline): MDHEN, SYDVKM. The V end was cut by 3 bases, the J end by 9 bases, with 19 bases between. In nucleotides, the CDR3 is TGTGCCAGCAGTTTCCCCCAGGGTAGCGGTCGGACGCAGTATTTT. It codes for CASSFPQGSGRTQYF. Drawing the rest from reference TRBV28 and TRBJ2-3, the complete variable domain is DVKVTQSSRYLVKRTGEKVFLECVQDMDHENMFWYRQDPGLGLRLIYFSYDVKMKEKGDIPEGYSVSREKKERFSLILESASTNQTSMYLCASSFPQGSGRTQYFGPGTRLTVL.

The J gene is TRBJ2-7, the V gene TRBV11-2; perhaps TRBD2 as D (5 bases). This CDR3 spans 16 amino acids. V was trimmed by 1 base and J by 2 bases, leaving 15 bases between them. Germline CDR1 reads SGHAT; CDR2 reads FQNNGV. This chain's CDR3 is CASSLVASGGTYEQYF. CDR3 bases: TGTGCCAGCAGCTTAGTTGCCAGCGGAGGCACCTACGAGCAGTACTTC.

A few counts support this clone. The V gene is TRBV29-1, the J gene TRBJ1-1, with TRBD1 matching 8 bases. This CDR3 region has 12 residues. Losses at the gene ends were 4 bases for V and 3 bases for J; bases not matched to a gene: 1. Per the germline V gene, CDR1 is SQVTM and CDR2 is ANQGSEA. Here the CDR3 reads CSVVGQDTEAFF. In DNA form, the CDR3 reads TGCAGCGTTGTGGGACAGGACACTGAAGCTTTCTTT.

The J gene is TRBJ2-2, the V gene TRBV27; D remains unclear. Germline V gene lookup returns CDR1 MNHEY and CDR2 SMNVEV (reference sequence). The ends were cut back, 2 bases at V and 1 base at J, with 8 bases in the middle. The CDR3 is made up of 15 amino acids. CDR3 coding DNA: TGTGCCAGCAGTTTACGGGCTGGGAACACCGGGGAGCTGTTTTTT. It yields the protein CASSLRAGNTGELFF.

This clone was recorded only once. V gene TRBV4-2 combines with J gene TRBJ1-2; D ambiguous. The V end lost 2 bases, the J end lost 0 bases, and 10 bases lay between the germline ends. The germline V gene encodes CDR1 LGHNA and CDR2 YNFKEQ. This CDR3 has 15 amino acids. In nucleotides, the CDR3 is TGTGCCAGCAGCCAATTCCGGGCCACTAACTATGGCTACACCTTC. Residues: CASSQFRATNYGYTF.

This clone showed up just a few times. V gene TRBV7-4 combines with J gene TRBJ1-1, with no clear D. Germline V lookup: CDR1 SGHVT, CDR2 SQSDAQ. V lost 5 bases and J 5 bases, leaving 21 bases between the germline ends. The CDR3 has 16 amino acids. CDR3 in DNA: TGTGCCAGCAGCCCCCGATGGCAAGGACGGGAAACTGAAGCTTTCTTT. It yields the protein CASSPRWQGRETEAFF.

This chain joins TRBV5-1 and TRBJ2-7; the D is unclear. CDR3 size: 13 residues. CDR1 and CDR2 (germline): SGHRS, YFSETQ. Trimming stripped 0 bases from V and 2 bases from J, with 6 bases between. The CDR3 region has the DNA TGCGCCAGCAGCTTGGGACGCGCCTACGAGCAGTACTTC. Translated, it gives CASSLGRAYEQYF.

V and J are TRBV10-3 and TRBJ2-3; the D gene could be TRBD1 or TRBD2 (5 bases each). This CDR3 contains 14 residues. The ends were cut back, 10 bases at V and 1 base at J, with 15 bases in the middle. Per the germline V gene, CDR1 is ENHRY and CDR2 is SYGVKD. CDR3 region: CASRPGPRTDTQYF. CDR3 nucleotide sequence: TGTGCCAGTCGACCGGGACCACGCACAGATACGCAGTATTTT.

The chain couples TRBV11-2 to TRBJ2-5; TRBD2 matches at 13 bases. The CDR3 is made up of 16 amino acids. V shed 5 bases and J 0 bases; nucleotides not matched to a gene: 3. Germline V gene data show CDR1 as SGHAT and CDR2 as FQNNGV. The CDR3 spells CASSLGLAGHQETQYF. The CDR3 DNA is TGTGCCAGCAGCCTGGGACTAGCGGGACACCAAGAGACCCAGTACTTC.

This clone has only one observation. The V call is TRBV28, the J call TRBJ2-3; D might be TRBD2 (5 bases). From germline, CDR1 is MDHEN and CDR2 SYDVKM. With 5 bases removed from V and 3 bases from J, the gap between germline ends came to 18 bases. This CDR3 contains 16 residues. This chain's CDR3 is CASSPSSRALTDTQYF. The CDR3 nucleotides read TGTGCCAGCAGTCCCTCCTCGAGGGCCCTTACAGATACGCAGTATTTT.

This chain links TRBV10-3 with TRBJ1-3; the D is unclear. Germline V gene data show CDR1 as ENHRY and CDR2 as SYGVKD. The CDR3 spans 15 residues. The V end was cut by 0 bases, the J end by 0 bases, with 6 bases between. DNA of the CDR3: TGTGCCATCAGTGAGTCTAGCTTCTCTGGAAACACCATATATTTT. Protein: CAISESSFSGNTIYF.

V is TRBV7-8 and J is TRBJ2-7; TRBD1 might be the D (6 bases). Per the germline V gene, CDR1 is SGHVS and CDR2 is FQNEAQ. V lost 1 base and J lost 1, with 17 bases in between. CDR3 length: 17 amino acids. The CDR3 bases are TGTGCCAGCAGCTTAGGGATGCAGGGGCCGTTATCCTACGAGCAGTACTTC. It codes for CASSLGMQGPLSYEQYF.

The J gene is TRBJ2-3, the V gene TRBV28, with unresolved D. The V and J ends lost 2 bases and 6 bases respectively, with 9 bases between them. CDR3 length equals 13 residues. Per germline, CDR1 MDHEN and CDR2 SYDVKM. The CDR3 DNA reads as TGTGCCAGCAGTTTAGGGTCGGGTGATACGCAGTATTTT. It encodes CASSLGSGDTQYF.

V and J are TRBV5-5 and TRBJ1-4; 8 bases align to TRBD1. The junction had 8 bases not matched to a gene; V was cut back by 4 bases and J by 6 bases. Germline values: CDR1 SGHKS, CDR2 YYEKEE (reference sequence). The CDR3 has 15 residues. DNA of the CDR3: TGTGCCAGCAGCCGCCGCCAGGGGGCTTATGAAAAACTGTTTTTT. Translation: CASSRRQGAYEKLFF.

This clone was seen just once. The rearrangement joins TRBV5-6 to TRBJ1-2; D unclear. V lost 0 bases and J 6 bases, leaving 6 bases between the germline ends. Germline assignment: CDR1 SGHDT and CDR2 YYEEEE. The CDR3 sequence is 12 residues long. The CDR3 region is CASSLAGNGYTF. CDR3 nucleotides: TGTGCCAGCAGCTTGGCAGGAAATGGCTACACCTTC.

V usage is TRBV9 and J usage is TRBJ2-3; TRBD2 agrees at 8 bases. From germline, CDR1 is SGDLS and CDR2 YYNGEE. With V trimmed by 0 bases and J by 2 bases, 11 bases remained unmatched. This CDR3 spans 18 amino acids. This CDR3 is CASSVVEPGLDPTDTQYF. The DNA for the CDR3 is TGTGCCAGCAGCGTAGTCGAGCCGGGACTAGATCCCACAGATACGCAGTATTTT.

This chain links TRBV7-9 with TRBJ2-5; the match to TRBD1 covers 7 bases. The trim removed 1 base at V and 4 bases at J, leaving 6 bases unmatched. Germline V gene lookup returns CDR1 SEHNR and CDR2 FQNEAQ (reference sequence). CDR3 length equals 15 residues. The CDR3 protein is CASSLVQGNRETQYF. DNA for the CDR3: TGTGCCAGCAGCTTAGTACAGGGGAATCGAGAGACCCAGTACTTC.

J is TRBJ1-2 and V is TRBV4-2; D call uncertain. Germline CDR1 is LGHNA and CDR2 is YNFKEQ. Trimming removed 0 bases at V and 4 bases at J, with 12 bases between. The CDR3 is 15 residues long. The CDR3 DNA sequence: TGTGCCAGCAGCCAAGATAGGAGGTCGGTCTATGGCTACACCTTC. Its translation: CASSQDRRSVYGYTF.

The CDR3 coding sequence is TGTGCCAGCGAGGGACAGGGGGGGCACTATGGCTACACCTTC. Translation: CASEGQGGHYGYTF. The chain uses TRBV25-1 and TRBJ1-2; 11 bases match TRBD1. Germline trimming cut 8 bases from V and 3 bases from J; bases unmatched to any gene: 5. This CDR3 has 14 amino acids. CDR1 and CDR2 from the germline V gene are MGHDK and SYGVNS.

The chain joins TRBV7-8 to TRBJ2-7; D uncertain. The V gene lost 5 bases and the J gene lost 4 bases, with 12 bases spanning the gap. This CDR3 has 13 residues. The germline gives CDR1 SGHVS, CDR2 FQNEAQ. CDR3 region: CASSPPLRYEQYF. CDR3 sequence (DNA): TGTGCCAGCAGCCCCCCCCTGCGGTACGAGCAGTACTTC. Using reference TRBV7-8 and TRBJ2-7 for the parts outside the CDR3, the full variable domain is GAGVSQSPRYKVAKRGQDVALRCDPISGHVSLFWYQQALGQGPEFLTYFQNEAQLDKSGLPSDRFFAERPEGSVSTLKIQRTQQEDSAVYLCASSPPLRYEQYFGPGTRLTVT.

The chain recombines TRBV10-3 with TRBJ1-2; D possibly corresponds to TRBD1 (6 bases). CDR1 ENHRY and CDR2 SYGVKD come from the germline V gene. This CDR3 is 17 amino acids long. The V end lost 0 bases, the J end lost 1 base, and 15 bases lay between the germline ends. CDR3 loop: CAISESGPGHNNYGYTF. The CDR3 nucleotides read TGTGCCATCAGTGAGTCCGGACCGGGACACAATAACTATGGCTACACCTTC.

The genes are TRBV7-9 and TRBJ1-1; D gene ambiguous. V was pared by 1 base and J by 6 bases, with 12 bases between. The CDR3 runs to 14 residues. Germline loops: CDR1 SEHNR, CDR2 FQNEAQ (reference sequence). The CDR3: CASSLVMGIPEAFF. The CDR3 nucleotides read TGTGCCAGCAGCTTAGTAATGGGAATCCCTGAAGCTTTCTTT. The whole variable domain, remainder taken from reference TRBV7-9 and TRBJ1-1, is DTGVSQNPRHKITKRGQNVTFRCDPISEHNRLYWYRQTLGQGPEFLTYFQNEAQLEKSRLLSDRFSAERPKGSFSTLEIQRTEQGDSAMYLCASSLVMGIPEAFFGQGTRLTVV.

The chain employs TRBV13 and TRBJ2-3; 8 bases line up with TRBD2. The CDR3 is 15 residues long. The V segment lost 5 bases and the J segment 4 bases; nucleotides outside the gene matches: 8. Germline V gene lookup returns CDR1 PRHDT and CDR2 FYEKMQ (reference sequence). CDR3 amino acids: CASSTGLALADTQYF. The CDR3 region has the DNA TGTGCCAGCAGCACCGGACTAGCCCTGGCAGATACGCAGTATTTT.